This T cell receptor (beta chain) was found in a study of CD4 T cells in relation to SARS-CoV-2 and coronaviruses. The wider study: Convalescent patients had median age about 37 years, range roughly 21 to 75. Findings and caveats of the study: Crossreactivity was assessed only for spike protein, not other viral proteins.

Naive and memory CD4+ T cell DNA was deep-sequenced without culture. The table came from immunoSEQ multiplex PCR; TCRdb's copy has only in-frame clones and leaves some out. The sample yields tens of thousands of clones, around 92% seen once. About this clone: Its antigen is as yet unknown.

Naive and memory CD4+ T cells came from enriched cryopreserved PBMCs. Material for sequencing was naive CD4+ T cells from PBMCs. Described subset: naive CD4+ T cells isolated by negative enrichment. The receptor was derived from an adult with COVID-19.

CDR3 amino acids: CASSPAPGDYGYTF. The CDR3 region has the DNA TGTGCCAGCTCACCCGCCCCAGGGGACTATGGCTACACCTTC. The V gene is TRBV18, the J gene TRBJ1-2; D might be TRBD1 (6 bases). The V gene lost 3 bases and the J gene lost 3 bases, with 11 bases spanning the gap. This CDR3 comprises 14 residues. Germline-derived CDR1 and CDR2 are KGHSH and LQKENI.